This TCR beta chain was observed in a study of shared clonotypes between healthy human individuals. The study enrolled healthy HIV-negative adults without recent acute infections or vaccinations as donors. Among the donors, all were Caucasian adults who lived in Nashville, Tennessee. Around 90 million PBMCs per unsorted sample were used for genomic DNA. Authors' methods: ImmunoSEQ only sent back junction sequences with no quality scores, so filtering was done differently. TCRdb's table, derived via immunoSEQ multiplex PCR, lists solely in-frame clones and lacks some. V, J and clone size were drawn from that table, and D and trimming were deduced from the DNA. The sample yields 450,000 to 600,000 clones, roughly 78% seen once. The germline V gene encodes CDR1 LNHDA and CDR2 SQIVND (reference sequence). The CDR3 is made up of 14 amino acids. V lost 1 base, J lost 6 bases, and 10 bases lay in between.

The chain combines TRBV19 with TRBJ1-5; D unresolved. Sequenced sample: PBMCs. The receptor's source is a woman aged 35 to 49 in good health. Some clones in this sample may be carry-over from other donors' samples. The CDR3, as DNA: TGTGCCAGTAGTATAGCCGGGTTGGCTCAGCCCCAGCATTTT. Translating it yields CASSIAGLAQPQHF.